Reported below is one T cell receptor beta chain. Germline V gene lookup returns CDR1 LGHDT and CDR2 YNNKEL (reference sequence). CDR3 length: 15 residues. The ends lost 1 base at V and 6 bases at J; junction bases unmatched: 9. This sample is part of a study of blood T cell repertoires in COVID-19. Study-level information: Italy, Spain and the United States were the sources of the convalescent and acute COVID-19 samples. T cells, B-cell-depleted T cells, or PBMCs supplied cDNA or gDNA.

How the authors handled the data: Quantification of nucleated cells was approximated via reference gene primer amplification. The protocol was immunoSEQ multiplex PCR, while the TCRdb copy is restricted to in-frame clones and leaves out a portion. V, J and clone size are those of that table, while D and trimming were read from the DNA. The data contain under 400,000 clones, approximately 90% of them singletons. Seattle's enrolled individuals joined amid active infection and were then monitored longitudinally. This TCR was sampled from a woman in her sixties with COVID-19, enrolled during active disease. Sequencing used peripheral blood. V usage is TRBV3-1 (or the pseudogene TRBV3-2) and J usage is TRBJ2-7; 7 bases agree with TRBD2. CDR3 nucleotide sequence: TGTGCCAGCAGCCAAGCGGCGGGGGTGGTTCCCGAGCAGTACTTC. Translation: CASSQAAGVVPEQYF.